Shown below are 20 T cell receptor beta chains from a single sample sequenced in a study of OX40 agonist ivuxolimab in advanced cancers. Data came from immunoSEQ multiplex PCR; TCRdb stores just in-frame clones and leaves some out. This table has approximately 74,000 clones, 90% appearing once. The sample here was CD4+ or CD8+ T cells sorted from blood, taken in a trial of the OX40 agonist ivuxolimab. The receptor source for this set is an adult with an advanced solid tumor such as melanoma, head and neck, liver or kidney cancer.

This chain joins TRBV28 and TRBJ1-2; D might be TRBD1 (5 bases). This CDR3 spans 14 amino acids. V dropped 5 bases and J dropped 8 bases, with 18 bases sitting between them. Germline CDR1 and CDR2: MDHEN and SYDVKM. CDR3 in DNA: TGTGCCAGCAGTCCCCGCCTTGGAGGGACCGGCTACACCTTC. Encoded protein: CASSPRLGGTGYTF.

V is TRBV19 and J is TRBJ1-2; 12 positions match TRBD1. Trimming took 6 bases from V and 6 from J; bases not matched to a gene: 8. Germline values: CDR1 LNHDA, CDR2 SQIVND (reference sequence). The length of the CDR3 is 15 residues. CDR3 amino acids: CASRPSGQGANGYTF. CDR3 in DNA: TGTGCCAGTAGGCCTTCGGGACAGGGGGCGAATGGCTACACCTTC.

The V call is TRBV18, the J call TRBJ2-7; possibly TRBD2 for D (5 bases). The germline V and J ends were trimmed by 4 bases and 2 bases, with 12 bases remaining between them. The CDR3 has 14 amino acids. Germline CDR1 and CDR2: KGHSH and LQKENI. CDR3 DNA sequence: TGTGCCAGCTCACGGGCAGAGGGCCCCTACGAGCAGTACTTC. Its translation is CASSRAEGPYEQYF.

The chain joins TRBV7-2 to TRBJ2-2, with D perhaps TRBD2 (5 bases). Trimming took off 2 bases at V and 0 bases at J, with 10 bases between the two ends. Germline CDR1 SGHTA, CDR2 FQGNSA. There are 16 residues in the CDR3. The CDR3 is CASSLMVGTNTGELFF. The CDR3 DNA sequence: TGTGCCAGCAGCTTAATGGTCGGGACGAACACCGGGGAGCTGTTTTTT.

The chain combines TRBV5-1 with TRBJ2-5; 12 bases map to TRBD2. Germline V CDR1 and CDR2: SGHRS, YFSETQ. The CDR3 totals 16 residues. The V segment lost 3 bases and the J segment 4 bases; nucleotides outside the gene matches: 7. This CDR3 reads CASSWLASGRGETQYF. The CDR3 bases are TGCGCCAGCAGCTGGTTGGCTAGCGGGAGGGGAGAGACCCAGTACTTC. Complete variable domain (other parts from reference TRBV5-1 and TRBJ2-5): KAGVTQTPRYLIKTRGQQVTLSCSPISGHRSVSWYQQTPGQGLQFLFEYFSETQRNKGNFPGRFSGRQFSNSRSEMNVSTLELGDSALYLCASSWLASGRGETQYFGPGTRLLVL.

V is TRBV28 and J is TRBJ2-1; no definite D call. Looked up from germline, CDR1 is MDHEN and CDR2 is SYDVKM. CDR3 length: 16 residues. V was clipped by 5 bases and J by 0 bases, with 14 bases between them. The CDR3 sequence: CASSTRAASSYNEQFF. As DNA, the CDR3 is TGTGCCAGCAGTACCCGGGCGGCGAGCTCCTACAATGAGCAGTTCTTC.

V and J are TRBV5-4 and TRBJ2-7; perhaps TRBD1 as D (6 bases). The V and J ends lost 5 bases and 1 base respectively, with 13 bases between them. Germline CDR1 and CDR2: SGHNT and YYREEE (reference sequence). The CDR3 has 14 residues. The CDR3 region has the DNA TGTGCCAGCAGTTTCTCGACAGGATCCTACGAGCAGTACTTC. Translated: CASSFSTGSYEQYF. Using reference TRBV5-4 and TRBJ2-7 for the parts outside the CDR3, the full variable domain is ETGVTQSPTHLIKTRGQQVTLRCSSQSGHNTVSWYQQALGQGPQFIFQYYREEENGRGNFPPRFSGLQFPNYSSELNVNALELDDSALYLCASSFSTGSYEQYFGPGTRLTVT.

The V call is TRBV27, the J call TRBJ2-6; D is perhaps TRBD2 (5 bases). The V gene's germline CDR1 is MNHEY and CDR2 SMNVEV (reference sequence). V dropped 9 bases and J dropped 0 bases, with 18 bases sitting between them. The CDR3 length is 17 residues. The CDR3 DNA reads TGTGCCAGTCCCGGGAAGGTGGTGGGCTCTGGGGCCAACGTCCTGACTTTC. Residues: CASPGKVVGSGANVLTF.

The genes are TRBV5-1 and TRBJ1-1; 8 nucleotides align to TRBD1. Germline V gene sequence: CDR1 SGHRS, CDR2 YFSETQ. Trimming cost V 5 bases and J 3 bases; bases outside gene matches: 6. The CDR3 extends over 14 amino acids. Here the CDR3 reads CASRMDRDYTEAFF. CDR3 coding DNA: TGCGCCAGCAGGATGGACAGGGACTACACTGAAGCTTTCTTT. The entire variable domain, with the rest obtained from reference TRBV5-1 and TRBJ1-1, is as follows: KAGVTQTPRYLIKTRGQQVTLSCSPISGHRSVSWYQQTPGQGLQFLFEYFSETQRNKGNFPGRFSGRQFSNSRSEMNVSTLELGDSALYLCASRMDRDYTEAFFGQGTRLTVV.

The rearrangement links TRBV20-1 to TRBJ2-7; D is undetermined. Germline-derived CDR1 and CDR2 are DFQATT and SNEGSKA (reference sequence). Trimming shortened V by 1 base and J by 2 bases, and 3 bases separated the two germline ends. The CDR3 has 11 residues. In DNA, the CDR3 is TGCAGTGCTAGAGTCACCTACGAGCAGTACTTC. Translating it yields CSARVTYEQYF.

CDR3 DNA sequence: TGTGCCAGCAGCTTGGTAGCCACCACCCCCAATGGCTACACCTTC. Translating it yields CASSLVATTPNGYTF. This chain connects TRBV5-5 to TRBJ1-2; D not resolved. Germline CDR1 reads SGHKS; CDR2 reads YYEKEE (reference sequence). The CDR3 has 15 residues. Trimming cost V 0 bases and J 6 bases, with 15 bases left between them.

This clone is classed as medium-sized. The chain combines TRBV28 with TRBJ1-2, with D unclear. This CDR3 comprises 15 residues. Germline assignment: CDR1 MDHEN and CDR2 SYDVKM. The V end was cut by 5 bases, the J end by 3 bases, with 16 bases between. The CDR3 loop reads CASSPPRTDYYGYTF. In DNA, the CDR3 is TGTGCCAGCAGTCCTCCTCGGACGGACTACTATGGCTACACCTTC.

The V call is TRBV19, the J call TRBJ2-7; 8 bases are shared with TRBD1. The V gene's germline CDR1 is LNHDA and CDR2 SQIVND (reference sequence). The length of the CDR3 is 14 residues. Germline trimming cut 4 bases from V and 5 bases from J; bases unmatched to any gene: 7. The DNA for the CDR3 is TGTGCCAGTAGTACTTGGGACAGGAGGGACGAGCAGTACTTC. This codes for CASSTWDRRDEQYF.

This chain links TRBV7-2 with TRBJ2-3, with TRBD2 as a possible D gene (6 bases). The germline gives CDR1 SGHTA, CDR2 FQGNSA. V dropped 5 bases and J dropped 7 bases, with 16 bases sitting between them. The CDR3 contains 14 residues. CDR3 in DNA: TGTGCCAGCAGCCGAGTAGGGAGGATAAATACGCAGTATTTT. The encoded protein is CASSRVGRINTQYF. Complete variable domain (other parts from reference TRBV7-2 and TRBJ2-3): GAGVSQSPSNKVTEKGKDVELRCDPISGHTALYWYRQSLGQGLEFLIYFQGNSAPDKSGLPSDRFSAERTGGSVSTLTIQRTQQEDSAVYLCASSRVGRINTQYFGPGTRLTVL.

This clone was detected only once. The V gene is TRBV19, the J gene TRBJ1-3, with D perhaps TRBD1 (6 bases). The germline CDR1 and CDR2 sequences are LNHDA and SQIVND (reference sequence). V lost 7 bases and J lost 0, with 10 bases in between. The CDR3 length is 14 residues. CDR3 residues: CASTGQVSGNTIYF. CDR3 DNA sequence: TGTGCCAGTACGGGACAAGTCTCTGGAAACACCATATATTTT.

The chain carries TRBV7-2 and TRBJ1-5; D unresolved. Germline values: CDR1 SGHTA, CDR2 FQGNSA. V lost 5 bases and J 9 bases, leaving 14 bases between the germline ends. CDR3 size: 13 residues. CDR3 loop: CASSQTGEGPQHF. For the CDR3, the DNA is TGTGCCAGCAGCCAGACTGGGGAAGGGCCCCAGCATTTT.

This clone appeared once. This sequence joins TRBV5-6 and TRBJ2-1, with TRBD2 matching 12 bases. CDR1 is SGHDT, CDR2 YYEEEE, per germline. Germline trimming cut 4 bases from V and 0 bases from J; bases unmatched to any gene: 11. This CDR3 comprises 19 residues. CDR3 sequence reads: CASSRLAGVIIGSYNEQFF. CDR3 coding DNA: TGTGCCAGCAGCCGACTAGCGGGAGTTATTATAGGCTCCTACAATGAGCAGTTCTTC.

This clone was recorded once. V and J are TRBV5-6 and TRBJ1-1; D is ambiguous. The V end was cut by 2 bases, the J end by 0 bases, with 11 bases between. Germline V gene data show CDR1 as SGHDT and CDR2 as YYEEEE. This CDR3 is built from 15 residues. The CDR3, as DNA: TGTGCCAGCAGCTTTAGATCCGTGATGAACACTGAAGCTTTCTTT. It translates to CASSFRSVMNTEAFF.

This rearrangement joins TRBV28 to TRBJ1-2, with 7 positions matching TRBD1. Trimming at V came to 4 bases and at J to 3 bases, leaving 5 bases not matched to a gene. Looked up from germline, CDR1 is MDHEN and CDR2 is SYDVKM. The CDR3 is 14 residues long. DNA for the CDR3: TGTGCCAGCAGTTCTCCGGGACAGCACTATGGCTACACCTTC. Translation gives CASSSPGQHYGYTF.

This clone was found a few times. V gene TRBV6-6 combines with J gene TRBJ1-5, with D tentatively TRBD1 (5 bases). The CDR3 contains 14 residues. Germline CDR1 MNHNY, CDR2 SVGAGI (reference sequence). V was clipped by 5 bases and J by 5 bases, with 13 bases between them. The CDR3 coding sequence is TGTGCCAGCAGTGCAGGGACGAGGGATCAGCCCCAGCATTTT. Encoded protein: CASSAGTRDQPQHF.